These 12 T cell receptor beta chains were sequenced from one sample in a study of shared clonotypes between healthy human individuals. Method: immunoSEQ multiplex PCR; TCRdb's copy keeps in-frame clones and lacks some. Of around 2.5 million clones listed, roughly 93% were seen once; the top ten hold approximately 0.35%. Sequenced input: naive CD4+ T cells from PBMCs. Subset denoted: CD45RA+ positively selected. All receptors come from a man between 18 and 35 years old in good health. Some clones in this sample may be carry-over from other donors' samples.

The J gene is TRBJ2-1, the V gene TRBV6-4; 7 positions match TRBD2. V dropped 0 bases and J dropped 4; count of bases not matched to a gene: 9. The germline CDR1 and CDR2 sequences are MRHNA and SNTAGT. This CDR3 has 17 residues. CDR3 bases: TGTGCCAGCAGTGACTCGTGGTCTAGCGGAGGGTACAATGAGCAGTTCTTC. It encodes CASSDSWSSGGYNEQFF.

The chain has TRBV6-5 and TRBJ1-4, with D perhaps TRBD1 (6 bases). This CDR3 spans 15 amino acids. The V gene lost 6 bases and the J gene lost 3 bases, with 14 bases spanning the gap. CDR1 is MNHEY and CDR2 is SVGAGI in the germline V gene. The CDR3 coding sequence is TGTGCCAGCAGACCAGCCCAGGGGTCTAATGAAAAACTGTTTTTT. It encodes CASRPAQGSNEKLFF.

The chain combines TRBV28 with TRBJ2-5, with TRBD1 identical over 8 bases. The germline V gene encodes CDR1 MDHEN and CDR2 SYDVKM. The ends lost 5 bases at V and 5 bases at J; junction bases unmatched: 16. This CDR3 is built from 17 residues. The chain's CDR3 is CASSPSRGTGRAETQYF. The CDR3 DNA reads TGTGCCAGCAGTCCCTCCCGGGGGACAGGCCGCGCGGAGACCCAGTACTTC.

For this clone: The same CDR3 also results from other DNA sequences found in this sample. The CDR3 DNA reads as TGTGCCAGCGGAGGGGGGGAGGAGACCCAGTACTTC. It specifies CASGGGEETQYF. V gene TRBV2 combines with J gene TRBJ2-5; TRBD2 is a possible D gene (7 bases). Trimming shortened V by 8 bases and J by 5 bases, and 12 bases separated the two germline ends. Germline lookup yields CDR1 SNHLY and CDR2 FYNNEI. This CDR3 is 12 amino acids long.

The rearrangement links TRBV6-1 to TRBJ1-4; a possible D gene is TRBD1 (5 bases). Per the germline V gene, CDR1 is MNHNS and CDR2 is SASEGT. Trimming pared 8 bases from V and 7 bases from J, leaving 14 bases between. The CDR3 is 13 residues long. CDR3 coding DNA: TGTGCCAGCGTGACAGTCAGAACTGAAAAACTGTTTTTT. Translated: CASVTVRTEKLFF.

The chain couples TRBV2 to TRBJ1-2, with D hard to call. The V gene lost 4 bases and the J gene lost 4 bases, with 10 bases spanning the gap. The CDR3 totals 13 residues. Germline V gene data show CDR1 as SNHLY and CDR2 as FYNNEI. DNA of the CDR3: TGTGCCAGCAGTGCCGGAGCAGCCTATGGCTACACCTTC. Protein sequence: CASSAGAAYGYTF.

Turning to this clone: Additional DNA sequences in this sample encode the identical CDR3. This chain links TRBV9 with TRBJ1-2; D is undetermined. This CDR3 contains 12 residues. CDR1 SGDLS and CDR2 YYNGEE come from the germline V gene. Between the trimmed V and J ends, which lost 4 bases and 4 bases, there was a span of 8 bases. CDR3 nucleotide sequence: TGTGCCAGCAGCAGGGATACCTATGGCTACACCTTC. It specifies CASSRDTYGYTF.

The chain links TRBV18 to TRBJ2-5; a weak D match, TRBD1 (6 bases). Per germline, CDR1 KGHSH and CDR2 LQKENI. V was shortened by 0 bases and J by 4 bases, with 12 bases between the two germline ends. The CDR3 length is 15 residues. For the CDR3, the DNA is TGTGCCAGCTCACCACCCCAGGGGTCCGCAGAGACCCAGTACTTC. It specifies CASSPPQGSAETQYF.

This chain uses TRBV15 with TRBJ1-3; tentatively, D is TRBD1 (5 bases). This CDR3 spans 14 amino acids. CDR1 LNHNV and CDR2 YYDKDF come from the germline V gene (reference sequence). V lost 5 bases, J lost 3 bases, and 11 bases lay in between. CDR3: CATSFGARGNTIYF. The CDR3 region has the DNA TGTGCCACCAGCTTCGGGGCGCGTGGAAACACCATATATTTT.

This chain connects TRBV5-8 to TRBJ1-2; D is undetermined. Trimming took off 0 bases at V and 4 bases at J, with 4 bases between the two ends. CDR1 is SGHTS, CDR2 YDEGEE, per germline. There are 12 residues in the CDR3. The CDR3 sequence: CASSLDRYGYTF. For the CDR3, the DNA is TGTGCCAGCAGCTTGGACCGCTATGGCTACACCTTC.

The chain links TRBV28 to TRBJ1-1; D is unresolved. The V gene lost 8 bases and the J gene lost 8 bases, with 24 bases spanning the gap. Per germline, CDR1 MDHEN and CDR2 SYDVKM. The length of the CDR3 is 15 residues. The CDR3 here is CASLRAPLGAFEAFF. The CDR3 DNA sequence: TGTGCCAGCCTCCGGGCTCCTTTAGGAGCTTTCGAAGCTTTCTTT.

The chain combines TRBV6-6 with TRBJ2-5, with 13 bases identical to TRBD2. The CDR3 has 15 amino acids. CDR1 and CDR2 from the germline V gene are MNHNY and SVGAGI (reference sequence). V was clipped by 6 bases and J by 4 bases; unmatched bases: 5. CDR3 region: CASSYRTSGGETQYF. CDR3 sequence (DNA): TGTGCCAGCAGCTACCGGACTAGCGGGGGAGAGACCCAGTACTTC.